This T cell receptor (beta chain) was identified in a study of Ad26.COV2.S vaccination and SARS-CoV-2 variants (dated by TCRdb to the early 2020s). Regarding the study in general: Donors in the vaccine arm were drawn from COV1001, a multicentre, randomized, double-blind, placebo-controlled phase I-IIa trial testing Ad26.COV2.S in healthy adults. Dosing of Ad26.COV2.S was intramuscular, at either 5x10^10 or 1x10^11 viral particles, delivered as one shot or as two shots spaced 56 days apart. A total of approximately 30 samples were included in the TCR-sequenced set, comprising around 19 Ad26.COV2.S vaccine recipients, 5 placebo recipients and 8 SARS-CoV-2 convalescent individuals. Investigators did not know the trial group allocation while performing experiments and assessing outcomes. Sequencing of the TCRbeta repertoire served to evaluate the specificity and breadth of SARS-CoV-2-reactive T cell receptors following Ad26.COV2.S vaccination. Trial participants were randomized into five groups of five, in which low-dose or high-dose Ad26.COV2.S was given once or twice, or placebo was given on both occasions.

This sample's treatment or condition label indicates: some 19 received Ad26.COV2.S at low or high dose, single or two shots; about 5 received placebo; per-sample allocation not given. Repertoires of vaccine and placebo recipients were sequenced from samples taken on day 63 after the first injection. Between 29 July and 7 August 2020, Cohort 1b enrolled about two dozen adults aged 18-55 years at one site in Boston, USA. Ad26.COV2.S was a replication-incompetent adenovirus type 26 vector expressing a prefusion-stabilized SARS-CoV-2 spike protein from the original Wuhan strain. The immunoSEQ Assay was used to sequence TCRbeta CDR3 regions. After extraction, genomic DNA underwent amplification by bias-controlled multiplex PCR, followed by high-throughput sequencing. On the study's bioinformatics: To quantify the absolute abundance of every unique TCRbeta CDR3 region, sequences were collapsed and filtered. Usable DNA was measured by amplifying reference genes present in all nucleated cells, and TCRbeta template counts were normalized to that usable DNA to estimate T cell fraction. Repertoire TCRs were annotated as SARS-CoV-2-specific by exact matching of V gene, CDR3 amino acid sequence and J gene to a known reactive TCR set. The reference SARS-CoV-2 TCR set was obtained from MIRA and was filtered for enrichment in COVID-19-positive ImmuneCODE repertoires, whereby public or cross-reactive TCRs were removed. Using the MIRA antigens, annotated TCRs were further analysed by specific ORF or by position within an ORF. Breadth was defined as annotated unique rearrangements over total unique productive rearrangements; depth was the summed frequency of those rearrangements. Two-sided Wilcoxon rank-sum tests were used to compare TCR breadth between groups. Held by TCRdb, this immuneACCESS table contains in-frame sequences only and omits some clones. Under half of the omission traces to an unresolved V gene where checked; the cause of the rest is unknown. V and J calls and clone size are as listed in that table; D and trimming were resolved from the DNA. Here the sample has roughly 330,000 clones; 85% to 90% occur a single time. 5% to 6.5% of the sample goes to the ten largest clones.

With regard to this clone: Its antigen has not been determined. No quality values exist for individual bases; no much larger clone is one base distant.

Points the paper makes about the study in general: The authors noted that total T cell responses may have been underestimated by the TCR breadth and depth analyses. Non-spike TCR breadth was comparable between vaccine and placebo recipients, consistent with the vaccine containing only spike. After vaccination, substantial breadth of spike-specific CD8+ and CD4+ T cell responses was reported. Comparing responses between vaccine doses or regimens was not something the study was powered to do. Compared with placebo recipients, Ad26.COV2.S recipients showed higher spike-specific TCR breadth (P = 0.0014).

Sequenced material: peripheral blood, taken in a trial of Ad26.COV2.S vaccine versus placebo. This receptor was obtained from a person between 18 and 59 years old who received the Ad26.COV2.S COVID-19 vaccine or a placebo.

CDR3 region: CASSYPFRGLGYTF. The DNA sequence follows: TGTGCCAGCAGTTACCCCTTCAGGGGGCTGGGCTACACCTTC. The sequence links TRBV6-2 or TRBV6-3 to TRBJ1-2; a stretch of 8 junction bases matches TRBD1. CDR1 and CDR2 are drawn from the germline V gene: MNHEY, SVGEGT. For this chain, trimming is 2 bases at the V end and 8 bases at the J end, and the number of junction bases without a gene match is 7. The CDR3 sequence holds 14 residues, the cysteine and phenylalanine included. Just the 42-base CDR3 DNA is kept, in frame starting at base 1.